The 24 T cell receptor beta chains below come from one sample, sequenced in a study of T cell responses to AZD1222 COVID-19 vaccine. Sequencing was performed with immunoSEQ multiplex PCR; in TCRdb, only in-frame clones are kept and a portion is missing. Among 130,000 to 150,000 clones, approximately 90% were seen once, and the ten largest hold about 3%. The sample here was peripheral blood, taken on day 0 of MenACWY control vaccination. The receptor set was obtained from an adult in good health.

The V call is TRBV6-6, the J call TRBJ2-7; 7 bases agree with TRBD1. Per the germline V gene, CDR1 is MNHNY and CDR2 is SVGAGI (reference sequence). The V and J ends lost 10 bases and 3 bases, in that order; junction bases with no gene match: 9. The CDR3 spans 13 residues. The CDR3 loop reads CATTGTEFYEQYF. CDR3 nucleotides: TGTGCCACCACCGGGACAGAGTTCTACGAGCAGTACTTC.

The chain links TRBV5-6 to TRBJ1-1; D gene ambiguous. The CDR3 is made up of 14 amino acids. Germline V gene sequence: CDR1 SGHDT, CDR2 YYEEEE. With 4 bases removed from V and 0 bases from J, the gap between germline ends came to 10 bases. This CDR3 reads CASSTRELNTEAFF. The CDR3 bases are TGTGCCAGCAGCACACGGGAGTTGAACACTGAAGCTTTCTTT. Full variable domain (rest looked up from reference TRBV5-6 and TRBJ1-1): DAGVTQSPTHLIKTRGQQVTLRCSPKSGHDTVSWYQQALGQGPQFIFQYYEEEERQRGNFPDRFSGHQFPNYSSELNVNALLLGDSALYLCASSTRELNTEAFFGQGTRLTVV.

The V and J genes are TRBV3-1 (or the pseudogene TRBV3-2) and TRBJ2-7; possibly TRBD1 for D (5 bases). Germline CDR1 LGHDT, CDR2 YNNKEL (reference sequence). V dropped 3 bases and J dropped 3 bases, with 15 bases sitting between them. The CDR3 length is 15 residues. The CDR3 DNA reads TGTGCCAGCAGCCACCCCCCGCAGGGTATCTACGAGCAGTACTTC. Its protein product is CASSHPPQGIYEQYF.

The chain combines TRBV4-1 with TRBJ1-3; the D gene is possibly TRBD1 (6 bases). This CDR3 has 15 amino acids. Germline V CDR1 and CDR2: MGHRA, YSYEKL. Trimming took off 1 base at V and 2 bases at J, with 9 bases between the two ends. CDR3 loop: CASSQVQGTGNTIYF. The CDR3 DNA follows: TGCGCCAGCAGCCAAGTTCAGGGGACTGGAAACACCATATATTTT.

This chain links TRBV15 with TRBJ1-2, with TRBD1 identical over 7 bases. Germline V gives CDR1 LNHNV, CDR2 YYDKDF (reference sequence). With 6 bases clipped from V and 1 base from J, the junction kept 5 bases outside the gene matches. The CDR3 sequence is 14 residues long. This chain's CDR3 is CATRAGGLNYGYTF. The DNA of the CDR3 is TGTGCCACCAGGGCAGGGGGGCTTAACTATGGCTACACCTTC.

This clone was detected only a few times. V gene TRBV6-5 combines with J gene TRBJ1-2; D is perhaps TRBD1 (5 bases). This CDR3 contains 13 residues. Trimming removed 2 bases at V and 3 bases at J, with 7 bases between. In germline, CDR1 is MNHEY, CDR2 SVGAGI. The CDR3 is CASSYTGDYGYTF. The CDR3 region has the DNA TGTGCCAGCAGTTACACAGGTGACTATGGCTACACCTTC.

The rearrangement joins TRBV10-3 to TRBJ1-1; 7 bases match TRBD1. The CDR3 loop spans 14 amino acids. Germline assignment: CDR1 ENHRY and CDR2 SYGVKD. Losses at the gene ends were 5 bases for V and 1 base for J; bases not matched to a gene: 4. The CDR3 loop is CAISPDRANTEAFF. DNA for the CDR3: TGTGCCATCAGTCCCGACAGGGCGAACACTGAAGCTTTCTTT.

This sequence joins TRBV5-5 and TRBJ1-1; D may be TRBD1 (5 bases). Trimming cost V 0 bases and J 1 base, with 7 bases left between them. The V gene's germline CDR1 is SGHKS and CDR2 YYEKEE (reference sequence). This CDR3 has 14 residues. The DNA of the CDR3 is TGTGCCAGCAGCTTGGGCAGGGCGAACACTGAAGCTTTCTTT. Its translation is CASSLGRANTEAFF.

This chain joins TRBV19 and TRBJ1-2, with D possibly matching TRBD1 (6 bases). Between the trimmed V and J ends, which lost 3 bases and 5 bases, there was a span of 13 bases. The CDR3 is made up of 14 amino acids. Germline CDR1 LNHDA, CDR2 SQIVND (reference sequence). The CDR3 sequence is CASSMSRGGYGYTF. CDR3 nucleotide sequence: TGTGCCAGTAGTATGAGCAGGGGAGGGTATGGCTACACCTTC. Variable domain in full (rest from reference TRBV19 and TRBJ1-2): DGGITQSPKYLFRKEGQNVTLSCEQNLNHDAMYWYRQDPGQGLRLIYYSQIVNDFQKGDIAEGYSVSREKKESFPLTVTSAQKNPTAFYLCASSMSRGGYGYTFGSGTRLTVV.

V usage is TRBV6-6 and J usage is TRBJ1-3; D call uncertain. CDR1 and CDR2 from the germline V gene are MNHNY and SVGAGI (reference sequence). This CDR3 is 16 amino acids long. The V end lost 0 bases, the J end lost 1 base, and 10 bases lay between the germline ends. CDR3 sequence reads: CASSYSTEGSGNTIYF. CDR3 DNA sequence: TGTGCCAGCAGTTACTCGACGGAAGGGTCTGGAAACACCATATATTTT.

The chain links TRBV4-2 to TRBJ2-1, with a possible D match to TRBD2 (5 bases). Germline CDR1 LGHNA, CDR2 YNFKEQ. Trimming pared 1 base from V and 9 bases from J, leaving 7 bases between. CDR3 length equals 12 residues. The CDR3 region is CASSQGTSEQFF. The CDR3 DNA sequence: TGTGCCAGCAGCCAAGGGACTTCTGAGCAGTTCTTC.

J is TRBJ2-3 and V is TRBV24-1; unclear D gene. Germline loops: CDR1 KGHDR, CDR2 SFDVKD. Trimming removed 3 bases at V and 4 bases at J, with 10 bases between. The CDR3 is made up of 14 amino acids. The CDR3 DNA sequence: TGTGCCACCAGTGATACCACAACAGCAGATACGCAGTATTTT. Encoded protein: CATSDTTTADTQYF.

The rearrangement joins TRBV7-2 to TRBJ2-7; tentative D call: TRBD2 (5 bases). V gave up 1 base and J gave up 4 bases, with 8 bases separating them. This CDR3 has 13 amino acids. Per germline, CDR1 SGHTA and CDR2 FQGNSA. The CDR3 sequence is CASSLVEGYEQYF. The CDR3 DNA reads TGTGCCAGCAGCTTAGTCGAGGGATACGAGCAGTACTTC.

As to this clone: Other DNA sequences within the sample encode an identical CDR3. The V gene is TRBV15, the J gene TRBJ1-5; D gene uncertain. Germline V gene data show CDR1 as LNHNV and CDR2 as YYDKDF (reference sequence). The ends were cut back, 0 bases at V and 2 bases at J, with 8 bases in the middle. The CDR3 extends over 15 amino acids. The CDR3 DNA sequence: TGTGCCACCAGCAGAGATCCGGGCGGCAATCAGCCCCAGCATTTT. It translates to CATSRDPGGNQPQHF. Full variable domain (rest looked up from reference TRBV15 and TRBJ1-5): DAMVIQNPRYQVTQFGKPVTLSCSQTLNHNVMYWYQQKSSQAPKLLFHYYDKDFNNEADTPDNFQSRRPNTSFCFLDIRSPGLGDTAMYLCATSRDPGGNQPQHFGDGTRLSIL.

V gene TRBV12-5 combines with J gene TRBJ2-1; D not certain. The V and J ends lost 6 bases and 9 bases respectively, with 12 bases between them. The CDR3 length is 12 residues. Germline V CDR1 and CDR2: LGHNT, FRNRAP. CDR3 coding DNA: TGTGCTAGTGGGGTCCAGGAAGCTGAGCAGTTCTTC. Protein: CASGVQEAEQFF.

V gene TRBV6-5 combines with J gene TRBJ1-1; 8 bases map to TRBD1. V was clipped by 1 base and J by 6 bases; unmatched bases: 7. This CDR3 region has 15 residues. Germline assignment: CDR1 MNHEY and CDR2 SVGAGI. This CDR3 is CASSYLRTGYPEAFF. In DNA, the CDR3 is TGTGCCAGCAGTTACTTGAGGACAGGGTACCCTGAAGCTTTCTTT.

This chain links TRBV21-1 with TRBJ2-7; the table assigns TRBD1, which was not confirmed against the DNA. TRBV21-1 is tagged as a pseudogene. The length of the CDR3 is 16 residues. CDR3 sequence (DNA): TGTGCCATCGGGGCGTTATGGAGGGGGCTCCGCTACGAGCAGTACTTC. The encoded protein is CAIGALWRGLRYEQYF.

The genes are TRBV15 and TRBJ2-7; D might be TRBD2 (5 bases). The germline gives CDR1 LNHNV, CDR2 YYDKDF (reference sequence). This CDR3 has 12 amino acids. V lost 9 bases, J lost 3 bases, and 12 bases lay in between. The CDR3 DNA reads TGTGCCACTTCACGGGAAGGCTACGAGCAGTACTTC. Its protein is CATSREGYEQYF.

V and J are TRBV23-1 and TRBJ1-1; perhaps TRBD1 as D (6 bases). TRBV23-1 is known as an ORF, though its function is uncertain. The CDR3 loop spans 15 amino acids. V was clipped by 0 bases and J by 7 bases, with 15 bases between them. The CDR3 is CASSQSRQVVGEAFF. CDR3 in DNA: TGCGCCAGCAGTCAATCTCGACAGGTGGTTGGTGAAGCTTTCTTT.

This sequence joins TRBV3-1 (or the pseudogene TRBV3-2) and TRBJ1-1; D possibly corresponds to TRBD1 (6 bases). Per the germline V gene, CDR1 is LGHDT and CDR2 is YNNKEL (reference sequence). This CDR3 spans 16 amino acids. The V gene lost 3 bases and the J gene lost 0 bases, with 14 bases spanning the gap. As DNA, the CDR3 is TGTGCCAGCAGCCAGGGGGGGGCCCAAATGAACACTGAAGCTTTCTTT. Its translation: CASSQGGAQMNTEAFF.

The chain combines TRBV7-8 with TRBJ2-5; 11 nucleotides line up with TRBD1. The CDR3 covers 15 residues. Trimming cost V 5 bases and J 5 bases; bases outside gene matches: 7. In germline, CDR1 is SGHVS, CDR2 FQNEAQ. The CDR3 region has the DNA TGTGCCAGCAGCGGCCGGACAGGGGGCGATGAGACCCAGTACTTC. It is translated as CASSGRTGGDETQYF.

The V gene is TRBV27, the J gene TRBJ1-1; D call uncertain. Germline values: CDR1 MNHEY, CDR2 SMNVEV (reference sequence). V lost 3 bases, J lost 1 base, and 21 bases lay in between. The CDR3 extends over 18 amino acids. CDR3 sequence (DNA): TGTGCCAGCAGTTTCGTAGGAATTGGGCGGCGAAAGAACACTGAAGCTTTCTTT. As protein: CASSFVGIGRRKNTEAFF.

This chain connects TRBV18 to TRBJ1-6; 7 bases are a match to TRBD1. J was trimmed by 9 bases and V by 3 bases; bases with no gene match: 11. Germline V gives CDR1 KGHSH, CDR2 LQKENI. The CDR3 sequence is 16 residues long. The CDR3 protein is CASSPFETGRSSPLHF. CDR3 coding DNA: TGTGCCAGCTCACCCTTCGAGACAGGGAGAAGTTCACCCCTCCACTTT.

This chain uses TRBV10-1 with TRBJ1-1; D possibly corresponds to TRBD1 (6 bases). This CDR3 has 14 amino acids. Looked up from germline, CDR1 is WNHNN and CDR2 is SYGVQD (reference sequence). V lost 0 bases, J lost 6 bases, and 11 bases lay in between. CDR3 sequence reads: CASSESWGASEAFF. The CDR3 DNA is TGCGCCAGCAGTGAGTCGTGGGGGGCCTCTGAAGCTTTCTTT.